Listed here are 32 T cell receptor beta chains from one sample, sequenced in a study of blood T cell repertoires in COVID-19. Libraries were prepared by immunoSEQ multiplex PCR; TCRdb keeps only in-frame clonotypes and omits some of them. The table has over 120,000 clones, approximately 84% seen once. Material for sequencing was peripheral blood. These receptors were collected from a human donor in a cohort sampled during active COVID-19.

The CDR3 DNA follows: TGTGCCAGCAGCTCCAGAGGTGTATTGACGGCAGATACGCAGTATTTT. This gives the protein CASSSRGVLTADTQYF. This chain joins TRBV7-8 and TRBJ2-3, with D unclear. The CDR3 loop spans 16 amino acids. V was clipped by 4 bases and J by 4 bases, with 18 bases between them. Germline V gene sequence: CDR1 SGHVS, CDR2 FQNEAQ. Filled out from reference TRBV7-8 and TRBJ2-3, the complete variable domain reads GAGVSQSPRYKVAKRGQDVALRCDPISGHVSLFWYQQALGQGPEFLTYFQNEAQLDKSGLPSDRFFAERPEGSVSTLKIQRTQQEDSAVYLCASSSRGVLTADTQYFGPGTRLTVL.

The rearrangement joins TRBV5-4 to TRBJ1-1; D perhaps matches TRBD1 (6 bases). This CDR3 is built from 14 residues. CDR1 and CDR2 from the germline V gene are SGHNT and YYREEE (reference sequence). V was cut by 3 bases and J by 5 bases, with 14 bases left in between. CDR3 amino acids: CASSSQGKFTEAFF. CDR3 coding DNA: TGTGCCAGCAGCTCGCAGGGGAAGTTTACTGAAGCTTTCTTT.

V usage is TRBV15 and J usage is TRBJ2-3; no clear D gene. Germline V lookup: CDR1 LNHNV, CDR2 YYDKDF (reference sequence). The CDR3 is made up of 16 amino acids. V gave up 0 bases and J gave up 2 bases, with 12 bases separating them. CDR3 region: CATSRDRALFTDTQYF. The CDR3 DNA sequence: TGTGCCACCAGCAGAGATAGAGCCCTCTTCACAGATACGCAGTATTTT.

The V gene is TRBV10-3, the J gene TRBJ2-5; D gene ambiguous. V lost 3 bases and J lost 5, with 16 bases in between. The CDR3 is 15 residues long. From germline, CDR1 is ENHRY and CDR2 SYGVKD. In DNA, the CDR3 is TGTGCCATCAGTGATCCCGGTAAAAACGTGGAGACCCAGTACTTC. Its translation is CAISDPGKNVETQYF.

The CDR3 reads CATSGGWGTYEQYV. In DNA form, the CDR3 reads TGTGCCACCAGCGGGGGGTGGGGGACCTACGAGCAGTACGTC. V usage is TRBV15 and J usage is TRBJ2-7, with D possibly being TRBD2 (6 bases). V was shortened by 5 bases and J by 2 bases, with 13 bases between the two germline ends. This CDR3 has 14 residues. The V gene's germline CDR1 is LNHNV and CDR2 YYDKDF (reference sequence).

The rearrangement joins TRBV9 to TRBJ1-2, with D unclear. CDR1 SGDLS and CDR2 YYNGEE come from the germline V gene. The length of the CDR3 is 10 residues. V was clipped by 3 bases and J by 6 bases, with 3 bases between them. The CDR3 sequence is CASSGDGYTF. The CDR3 coding sequence is TGTGCCAGCAGCGGAGATGGCTACACCTTC.

The V gene is TRBV28, the J gene TRBJ2-3; 8 nucleotides line up with TRBD1. V lost 1 base, J lost 11 bases, and 17 bases stayed unmatched. The CDR3 is 17 amino acids. Germline CDR1 MDHEN, CDR2 SYDVKM. The CDR3 reads CASSLSGRTGISLWQYF. Here the CDR3 DNA reads TGTGCCAGCAGTTTATCGGGAAGGACAGGGATCTCCCTATGGCAGTATTTT.

The rearrangement links TRBV6-5 to TRBJ2-7; 8 bases align to TRBD1. The CDR3 runs 15 residues. V was clipped by 4 bases and J by 1 base; unmatched bases: 6. From germline, CDR1 is MNHEY and CDR2 SVGAGI. CDR3: CASSFSTGVSYEQYF. Here the CDR3 DNA reads TGTGCCAGCAGTTTTTCGACAGGGGTTTCCTACGAGCAGTACTTC.

The chain joins TRBV2 to TRBJ2-3; D is undetermined. With 6 bases removed from V and 4 bases from J, the gap between germline ends came to 8 bases. From germline, CDR1 is SNHLY and CDR2 FYNNEI. This CDR3 region has 12 residues. CDR3 in amino acids: CASSPQADTQYF. In DNA form, the CDR3 reads TGTGCCAGCAGCCCCCAGGCAGATACGCAGTATTTT.

The chain links TRBV18 to TRBJ2-6; 9 bases agree with TRBD1. Germline V CDR1 and CDR2: KGHSH, LQKENI. This CDR3 has 16 amino acids. The J segment lost 3 bases and the V segment lost 2 bases, leaving 2 bases of the junction unmatched. The CDR3 nucleotides read TGTGCCAGCTCACCAAGGGACAGGGATGGGGCCAACGTCCTGACTTTC. It specifies CASSPRDRDGANVLTF.

The chain is built from TRBV27 and TRBJ2-7; the D gene is possibly TRBD2 (5 bases). The CDR3 length is 13 residues. Trimming pared 5 bases from V and 3 bases from J, leaving 11 bases between. Looked up from germline, CDR1 is MNHEY and CDR2 is SMNVEV (reference sequence). CDR3 sequence reads: CASSPSTIYEQYF. The CDR3 bases are TGTGCCAGCAGTCCCTCGACTATCTACGAGCAGTACTTC.

This clone was picked up one time. The gene calls are TRBV29-1 and TRBJ2-7, with a possible D match to TRBD1 (5 bases). The CDR3 loop spans 11 amino acids. Germline CDR1 reads SQVTM; CDR2 reads ANQGSEA. Trimming took 5 bases from V and 1 from J, leaving 6 bases between them. CDR3 amino acids: CSVQGSYEQYF. The DNA of the CDR3 is TGCAGCGTTCAGGGATCCTACGAGCAGTACTTC.

The V call is TRBV5-1, the J call TRBJ1-5; the D gene is possibly TRBD1 (6 bases). With 5 bases removed from V and 3 bases from J, the gap between germline ends came to 12 bases. The CDR3 loop spans 14 amino acids. The V gene's germline CDR1 is SGHRS and CDR2 YFSETQ. In nucleotides, the CDR3 is TGCGCCAGCAGTCCCGGGACAAACAATCAGCCCCAGCATTTT. Amino acids: CASSPGTNNQPQHF.

The chain uses TRBV5-5 and TRBJ2-7; D uncertain. Trimming stripped 3 bases from V and 1 base from J, with 20 bases between. The germline CDR1 and CDR2 sequences are SGHKS and YYEKEE (reference sequence). There are 17 residues in the CDR3. Written as DNA, the CDR3 is TGTGCCAGCAGCTCTTTCCTCGAGTCTCTTTTTTCCTACGAGCAGTACTTC. This codes for CASSSFLESLFSYEQYF.

A few counts support this clone. The chain joins TRBV7-2 to TRBJ2-1; TRBD2 aligns across 13 bases. Germline-derived CDR1 and CDR2 are SGHTA and FQGNSA. Trimming at V came to 1 base and at J to 9 bases, leaving 6 bases not matched to a gene. The CDR3 spans 16 residues. The CDR3 loop reads CASSLEGTSGIFEQFF. The CDR3 bases are TGTGCCAGCAGCTTAGAGGGGACTAGCGGGATATTTGAGCAGTTCTTC. Variable domain in full (rest from reference TRBV7-2 and TRBJ2-1): GAGVSQSPSNKVTEKGKDVELRCDPISGHTALYWYRQSLGQGLEFLIYFQGNSAPDKSGLPSDRFSAERTGGSVSTLTIQRTQQEDSAVYLCASSLEGTSGIFEQFFGPGTRLTVL.

The V gene is TRBV5-1, the J gene TRBJ2-3; 11 nucleotides match TRBD2. J was trimmed by 4 bases and V by 1 base; bases with no gene match: 2. CDR1 and CDR2 from the germline V gene are SGHRS and YFSETQ. CDR3 length: 15 amino acids. This CDR3 reads CASSLRTSGPDTQYF. CDR3 DNA: TGCGCCAGCAGCTTGAGGACTAGCGGGCCAGATACGCAGTATTTT.

J is TRBJ1-1 and V is TRBV27; unclear D gene. Between the trimmed V and J ends, which lost 2 bases and 3 bases, there was a span of 10 bases. CDR1 MNHEY and CDR2 SMNVEV come from the germline V gene (reference sequence). The length of the CDR3 is 14 residues. The chain's CDR3 is CASSLKDFYTEAFF. Here the CDR3 DNA reads TGTGCCAGCAGTTTAAAGGACTTCTACACTGAAGCTTTCTTT.

The CDR3 loop is CASSFLGENIQYF. The CDR3 nucleotides read TGTGCCAGCAGTTTTTTGGGCGAAAACATTCAGTACTTC. The V and J genes are TRBV12-3 or TRBV12-4 and TRBJ2-4; D is unresolved. The CDR3 covers 13 residues. V lost 3 bases and J 5 bases, leaving 8 bases between the germline ends.

This clone showed up just once. The rearrangement links TRBV27 to TRBJ2-3, with 12 bases that match TRBD2. Per germline, CDR1 MNHEY and CDR2 SMNVEV (reference sequence). The V gene end was trimmed by 4 bases and the J gene end by 2 bases; junction bases not matched to a gene: 4. The CDR3 is 16 residues long. The CDR3 DNA follows: TGTGCCAGCAGTTCAAGGACTAGCGGGAACACAGATACGCAGTATTTT. This codes for CASSSRTSGNTDTQYF.

This clone was counted only a few times. This chain connects TRBV10-1 to TRBJ2-7, with 8 bases fitting TRBD1. This CDR3 is 14 amino acids long. The trim removed 10 bases at V and 2 bases at J, leaving 10 bases unmatched. CDR1 and CDR2 (germline): WNHNN, SYGVQD (reference sequence). DNA of the CDR3: TGCGCCATTAAGGACAGGGAGTACCCCTACGAGCAGTACGTC. This gives the protein CAIKDREYPYEQYV.

The chain uses TRBV6-6 and TRBJ1-1, with D unresolved. The CDR3 loop spans 13 amino acids. V gave up 0 bases and J gave up 2 bases, with 4 bases separating them. CDR1 MNHNY and CDR2 SVGAGI come from the germline V gene (reference sequence). CDR3 protein: CASSYSTNTEAFF. CDR3 in DNA: TGTGCCAGCAGTTACTCGACAAACACTGAAGCTTTCTTT.

This clone was seen only a few times. The gene calls are TRBV4-1 and TRBJ2-2; D might be TRBD1 (5 bases). The CDR3 extends over 17 amino acids. V lost 2 bases, J lost 2 bases, and 15 bases lay in between. Germline CDR1 and CDR2: MGHRA and YSYEKL. The CDR3 reads CASSQYVPGKNTGELFF. The CDR3 nucleotides are TGCGCCAGCAGCCAATACGTGCCAGGGAAAAACACCGGGGAGCTGTTTTTT.

The chain employs TRBV7-8 and TRBJ1-4, with a weak D call TRBD1 (5 bases). CDR3 size: 17 residues. Germline values: CDR1 SGHVS, CDR2 FQNEAQ. V lost 5 bases to trimming and J lost 7 bases, with 23 bases between them. CDR3 amino acids: CASSPSQAGWVGEKLFF. CDR3 in DNA: TGTGCCAGCAGCCCATCCCAGGCAGGGTGGGTCGGTGAAAAACTGTTTTTT.

The CDR3 reads CASNPTPSGRAGDTQYF. DNA of the CDR3: TGTGCCAGCAACCCAACTCCCAGCGGGAGGGCCGGAGATACGCAGTATTTT. The chain joins TRBV9 to TRBJ2-3; 10 bases line up with TRBD2. The CDR3 spans 17 residues. With V trimmed by 6 bases and J by 5 bases, 15 bases remained unmatched. Germline loops: CDR1 SGDLS, CDR2 YYNGEE.

This chain joins TRBV4-1 and TRBJ1-3; TRBD1 aligns across 9 bases. The CDR3 loop spans 16 amino acids. Per germline, CDR1 MGHRA and CDR2 YSYEKL. The V segment lost 1 base and the J segment 1 base; nucleotides outside the gene matches: 2. In DNA, the CDR3 is TGCGCCAGCAGCCAAGCCGGGACAGGGTCTGGAAACACCATATATTTT. It codes for CASSQAGTGSGNTIYF.

This sequence joins TRBV29-1 and TRBJ2-7; TRBD1 matches 7 bases. The length of the CDR3 is 11 residues. The germline gives CDR1 SQVTM, CDR2 ANQGSEA. V was clipped by 6 bases and J by 6 bases; unmatched bases: 5. CDR3 nucleotide sequence: TGCAGCGTGTGGGACAGTCGCGAGCAGTACGTC. Translating it yields CSVWDSREQYV.

The V call is TRBV6-5, the J call TRBJ2-4, with D uncertain. The CDR3 contains 11 residues. Germline assignment: CDR1 MNHEY and CDR2 SVGAGI. The germline V and J ends were trimmed by 0 bases and 15 bases, with 9 bases remaining between them. The CDR3 here is CASSYSPRGYF. For the CDR3, the DNA is TGTGCCAGCAGTTACTCCCCCCGCGGGTACTTC.

This clone is classed as medium-sized. The gene calls are TRBV2 and TRBJ1-5, with a weak D call TRBD1 (6 bases). The CDR3 extends over 14 amino acids. V lost 6 bases and J 4 bases, leaving 13 bases between the germline ends. CDR1 and CDR2 from the germline V gene are SNHLY and FYNNEI. CDR3 in DNA: TGTGCCAGCAGGGGGGACACGGATAATCAGCCCCAGCATTTT. Translated: CASRGDTDNQPQHF.

This chain connects TRBV5-4 to TRBJ2-2; maybe TRBD2 (6 bases). Germline assignment: CDR1 SGHNT and CDR2 YYREEE (reference sequence). V dropped 3 bases and J dropped 7 bases, with 16 bases sitting between them. The CDR3 contains 15 residues. CDR3 region: CASSWGDLGSGELFF. The CDR3 nucleotides read TGTGCCAGCAGCTGGGGGGACTTAGGGAGCGGGGAGCTGTTTTTT.

CDR3 amino acids: CASSSSGTGGIYYGYTF. For the CDR3, the DNA is TGTGCCAGCAGCTCATCCGGGACAGGGGGCATCTACTATGGCTACACCTTC. J is TRBJ1-2 and V is TRBV7-9; 12 nucleotides align to TRBD1. This CDR3 spans 17 amino acids. CDR1 and CDR2 (germline): SEHNR, FQNEAQ (reference sequence). Trimming removed 4 bases from V and 3 bases from J; junction bases left unmatched: 9.

The chain is built from TRBV6-6 and TRBJ2-7; D gene ambiguous. V was trimmed by 8 bases and J by 2 bases, leaving 16 bases between them. Germline values: CDR1 MNHNY, CDR2 SVGAGI (reference sequence). This CDR3 contains 14 residues. Here the CDR3 reads CASGLGDQAYEQYF. The CDR3 region has the DNA TGTGCCAGCGGCCTTGGCGATCAGGCCTACGAGCAGTACTTC.

V gene TRBV25-1 combines with J gene TRBJ2-5, with 11 bases that match TRBD2. The CDR3 has 14 residues. Germline V gene data show CDR1 as MGHDK and CDR2 as SYGVNS. Germline trimming cut 4 bases from V and 3 bases from J; bases unmatched to any gene: 1. DNA for the CDR3: TGTGCCAGCAGTGGGGGACTAGCGGAAGAGACCCAGTACTTC. Translation: CASSGGLAEETQYF.